The entry below describes one T cell receptor (beta chain). Assay used: immunoSEQ multiplex PCR; TCRdb lists only in-frame clones, some missing. Of fewer than 250,000 clones listed, around 82% are singletons. The data were taken from a study of blood T cell repertoires in COVID-19. This CDR3 comprises 12 residues. V was pared by 4 bases and J by 2 bases, with 6 bases between. CDR1 and CDR2 (germline): SNHLY, FYNNEI. V is TRBV2 and J is TRBJ2-7; D remains ambiguous. The sample was peripheral blood. The TCR comes from an older woman with acute or convalescent COVID-19. The CDR3 nucleotides are TGTGCCAGCAGTGGACTGACCTACGAGCAGTACTTC. Translating gives CASSGLTYEQYF.